A selection of T cell receptor beta chains follows, all from one sample in a study of CD8+ T cells in alopecia areata. Using immunoSEQ multiplex PCR, the repertoire was profiled, and TCRdb retains in-frame clones only, with some absent. The repertoire consists of 170,000 or so clones, with approximately 53% occurring once and the leading ten covering approximately 10%. The source material was CD8+ T cells sorted from blood, sampled at week 24, from a patient treated with tofacitinib. The receptors were gathered from a human donor with alopecia areata. CDR3s include the opening cysteine and the closing phenylalanine or tryptophan. D genes are given only for firm matches. Clone size is given for some rows only: seen once, a few or many times, or a class if the clone is expanded.

v_gene: TRBV7-6
abundance: NA
j_gene: TRBJ2-1
len: 17
d_gene: NA
CDR3aa: CASSPVGRGISYNEQFF
CDR3nt: TGTGCCAGCAGCCCCGTAGGCCGGGGCATATCCTACAATGAGCAGTTCTTC

v_gene: TRBV27
abundance: NA
j_gene: TRBJ1-4
len: 14
d_gene: NA
CDR3aa: CASRSTGLDEKLFF
CDR3nt: TGTGCCAGCAGGTCCACAGGGTTGGATGAAAAACTGTTTTTT

v_gene: TRBV4-3
abundance: NA
j_gene: TRBJ1-1
len: 14
d_gene: NA
CDR3aa: CASSQDRVNTEAFF
CDR3nt: TGCGCCAGCAGCCAAGATAGGGTGAACACTGAAGCTTTCTTT

v_gene: TRBV5-1
abundance: few
j_gene: TRBJ1-1
len: 13
d_gene: NA
CDR3aa: CASSLSGGTEAFF
CDR3nt: TGCGCCAGCAGCTTGAGCGGGGGCACTGAAGCTTTCTTT

v_gene: TRBV10-2
abundance: NA
j_gene: TRBJ2-5
len: 12
d_gene: NA
CDR3aa: CASSGGQETQYF
CDR3nt: TGCGCCAGCAGTGGGGGTCAAGAGACCCAGTACTTC

v_gene: TRBV10-2
abundance: NA
j_gene: TRBJ1-1
len: 12
d_gene: NA
CDR3aa: CASSETNTEAFF
CDR3nt: TGCGCCAGCAGTGAGACAAACACTGAAGCTTTCTTT

v_gene: TRBV28
abundance: NA
j_gene: TRBJ1-6
len: 15
d_gene: NA
CDR3aa: CASSSGLLGHSPLHF
CDR3nt: TGTGCCAGCAGTTCCGGGCTCCTAGGGCATTCACCCCTCCACTTT

v_gene: TRBV4-1
abundance: NA
j_gene: TRBJ2-7
len: 13
d_gene: NA
CDR3aa: CASSQGDGYEQYF
CDR3nt: TGCGCCAGCAGCCAAGGGGATGGTTACGAGCAGTACTTC

v_gene: TRBV9
abundance: few
j_gene: TRBJ2-1
len: 15
d_gene: NA
CDR3aa: CASSVEGPPLHEQFF
CDR3nt: TGTGCCAGCAGCGTAGAAGGGCCCCCGCTCCATGAGCAGTTCTTC

v_gene: TRBV9
abundance: NA
j_gene: TRBJ2-1
len: 13
d_gene: TRBD2
CDR3aa: CASSARLANEQFF
CDR3nt: TGTGCCAGCAGCGCACGACTAGCCAATGAGCAGTTCTTC

v_gene: TRBV6-6
abundance: NA
j_gene: TRBJ2-7
len: 12
d_gene: NA
CDR3aa: CASSYGVYEQYF
CDR3nt: TGTGCCAGCAGTTACGGGGTCTACGAGCAGTACTTC

v_gene: TRBV29-1
abundance: NA
j_gene: TRBJ2-3
len: 15
d_gene: NA
CDR3aa: CSVEMATGRTDTQYF
CDR3nt: TGCAGCGTTGAAATGGCGACAGGGAGGACAGATACGCAGTATTTT

v_gene: TRBV6-4
abundance: few
j_gene: TRBJ2-3
len: 11
d_gene: NA
CDR3aa: CASSEGDTQYF
CDR3nt: TGTGCCAGCAGTGAGGGAGATACGCAGTATTTT

v_gene: TRBV29-1
abundance: NA
j_gene: TRBJ1-2
len: 13
d_gene: NA
CDR3aa: CSVEGEADYGYTF
CDR3nt: TGCAGCGTTGAAGGTGAGGCAGATTATGGCTACACCTTC

v_gene: TRBV27
abundance: NA
j_gene: TRBJ2-1
len: 16
d_gene: NA
CDR3aa: CASSLSVSSSYNEQFF
CDR3nt: TGTGCCAGCAGTTTATCTGTCTCCAGCTCCTACAATGAGCAGTTCTTC

v_gene: TRBV6-6
abundance: NA
j_gene: TRBJ1-2
len: 15
d_gene: NA
CDR3aa: CASSAPEEGNYGYTF
CDR3nt: TGTGCCAGCAGTGCCCCGGAGGAGGGGAACTATGGCTACACCTTC

v_gene: TRBV4-3
abundance: few
j_gene: TRBJ2-5
len: 14
d_gene: NA
CDR3aa: CASSQDTREETQYF
CDR3nt: TGCGCCAGCAGCCAAGATACGAGAGAAGAGACCCAGTACTTC

v_gene: TRBV29-1
abundance: once
j_gene: TRBJ1-4
len: 15
d_gene: TRBD1
CDR3aa: CSVEVWDRGHEKLFF
CDR3nt: TGCAGCGTTGAAGTTTGGGACAGGGGGCATGAAAAACTGTTTTTT

v_gene: TRBV7-9
abundance: few
j_gene: TRBJ2-7
len: 16
d_gene: TRBD1
CDR3aa: CASYTTTGAVTYEQYF
CDR3nt: TGTGCCAGCTACACTACGACAGGGGCCGTGACCTACGAGCAGTACTTC

v_gene: TRBV29-1
abundance: NA
j_gene: TRBJ1-1
len: 14
d_gene: TRBD1
CDR3aa: CSVDGTATKRGAFF
CDR3nt: TGCAGCGTTGATGGGACAGCGACCAAGCGGGGAGCTTTCTTT

v_gene: TRBV29-1
abundance: NA
j_gene: TRBJ1-1
len: 14
d_gene: TRBD1
CDR3aa: CSVEGDSRLFEAFF
CDR3nt: TGCAGCGTTGAAGGGGACAGTAGGCTCTTTGAAGCTTTCTTT

v_gene: TRBV7-9
abundance: NA
j_gene: TRBJ2-7
len: 15
d_gene: TRBD2
CDR3aa: CASSSRGTSGGEQYF
CDR3nt: TGTGCCAGCAGCTCTCGAGGGACTAGCGGTGGTGAGCAGTACTTC

v_gene: TRBV7-9
abundance: NA
j_gene: TRBJ2-1
len: 16
d_gene: TRBD2
CDR3aa: CASSSTLAGGHNEQFF
CDR3nt: TGTGCCAGCAGCTCTACCCTAGCGGGGGGGCACAATGAGCAGTTCTTC

v_gene: TRBV30
abundance: once
j_gene: TRBJ2-3
len: 15
d_gene: NA
CDR3aa: CAWIPGGAEADTQYF
CDR3nt: TGTGCCTGGATCCCTGGCGGGGCGGAGGCAGATACGCAGTATTTT

v_gene: TRBV9
abundance: NA
j_gene: TRBJ2-6
len: 13
d_gene: NA
CDR3aa: CASRDSGANVLTF
CDR3nt: TGTGCCTCTAGGGACTCTGGGGCCAACGTCCTGACTTTC

v_gene: TRBV6-5
abundance: NA
j_gene: TRBJ2-1
len: 14
d_gene: NA
CDR3aa: CASSYGSEQVEQFF
CDR3nt: TGTGCCAGCAGTTACGGGTCGGAGCAGGTCGAGCAGTTCTTC

v_gene: TRBV2
abundance: NA
j_gene: TRBJ2-3
len: 17
d_gene: TRBD2
CDR3aa: CASDGTSGPTSTDTQYF
CDR3nt: TGTGCCAGCGACGGGACTAGCGGTCCGACTAGCACAGATACGCAGTATTTT

v_gene: TRBV4-1
abundance: NA
j_gene: TRBJ1-4
len: 15
d_gene: NA
CDR3aa: CASSQDKDGGEKLFF
CDR3nt: TGCGCCAGCAGCCAAGATAAAGACGGAGGGGAAAAACTGTTTTTT

v_gene: TRBV6-1
abundance: NA
j_gene: TRBJ1-2
len: 17
d_gene: NA
CDR3aa: CASSEASIFRANYGYTF
CDR3nt: TGTGCCAGCAGTGAAGCAAGTATCTTTCGGGCTAACTATGGCTACACCTTC

v_gene: TRBV14
abundance: NA
j_gene: TRBJ2-7
len: 14
d_gene: NA
CDR3aa: CASSHGTATYEQYF
CDR3nt: TGTGCCAGCAGCCATGGGACGGCGACCTACGAGCAGTACTTC

v_gene: TRBV9
abundance: NA
j_gene: TRBJ1-1
len: 14
d_gene: NA
CDR3aa: CASSPRGGGTEAFF
CDR3nt: TGTGCCAGCAGCCCCAGGGGAGGGGGCACTGAAGCTTTCTTT

v_gene: TRBV14
abundance: once
j_gene: TRBJ2-3
len: 14
d_gene: NA
CDR3aa: CASSHRGLIDTQYF
CDR3nt: TGTGCCAGCAGCCACCGTGGACTCATAGATACGCAGTATTTT

v_gene: TRBV19
abundance: once
j_gene: TRBJ1-2
len: 17
d_gene: NA
CDR3aa: CASRDSKGLQRRHGYTF
CDR3nt: TGTGCCAGTAGGGATTCGAAGGGACTCCAAAGGCGGCATGGCTACACCTTC

v_gene: TRBV6-5
abundance: NA
j_gene: TRBJ2-2
len: 14
d_gene: TRBD2
CDR3aa: CASSEGGEAGELFF
CDR3nt: TGTGCCAGCAGCGAGGGAGGGGAGGCCGGGGAGCTGTTTTTT

v_gene: TRBV27
abundance: NA
j_gene: TRBJ1-1
len: 16
d_gene: TRBD1
CDR3aa: CASSYSTGELNTEAFF
CDR3nt: TGTGCCAGCAGTTACTCGACAGGGGAGTTAAACACTGAAGCTTTCTTT

v_gene: TRBV13
abundance: once
j_gene: TRBJ2-2
len: 16
d_gene: TRBD2
CDR3aa: CASSSPNGGDAGELFF
CDR3nt: TGTGCCAGCAGCTCGCCCAACGGGGGGGACGCCGGGGAGCTGTTTTTT

v_gene: TRBV7-6
abundance: NA
j_gene: TRBJ1-2
len: 14
d_gene: NA
CDR3aa: CASSCERAGPGYTF
CDR3nt: TGTGCCAGCAGCTGCGAAAGGGCAGGGCCTGGCTACACCTTC

v_gene: TRBV5-6
abundance: NA
j_gene: TRBJ1-5
len: 13
d_gene: TRBD1
CDR3aa: CASSLGQGKPQHF
CDR3nt: TGTGCCAGCAGCTTGGGACAGGGAAAACCCCAGCATTTT

v_gene: TRBV4-1
abundance: once
j_gene: TRBJ2-3
len: 18
d_gene: NA
CDR3aa: CASSQVPPGGARTDTQYF
CDR3nt: TGCGCCAGCAGCCAAGTCCCTCCAGGGGGGGCGCGGACAGATACGCAGTATTTT

v_gene: TRBV2
abundance: NA
j_gene: TRBJ1-4
len: 10
d_gene: NA
CDR3aa: CASSVEKLFF
CDR3nt: TGTGCCAGCAGTGTGGAGAAACTGTTTTTT

v_gene: TRBV29-1
abundance: NA
j_gene: TRBJ1-2
len: 11
d_gene: NA
CDR3aa: CSVERAYGYTF
CDR3nt: TGCAGCGTTGAGAGGGCCTATGGCTACACCTTC

v_gene: TRBV6-6
abundance: NA
j_gene: TRBJ2-7
len: 13
d_gene: TRBD1
CDR3aa: CASSPDRGNEQYF
CDR3nt: TGTGCCAGCAGTCCCGACAGGGGGAACGAGCAGTACTTC

v_gene: TRBV4-3
abundance: NA
j_gene: TRBJ2-3
len: 19
d_gene: TRBD2
CDR3aa: CASSQEATASGGHTDTQYF
CDR3nt: TGCGCCAGCAGCCAAGAAGCGACAGCGAGCGGGGGGCACACAGATACGCAGTATTTT

v_gene: TRBV4-3
abundance: NA
j_gene: TRBJ1-4
len: 17
d_gene: NA
CDR3aa: CASSQEWSPGKNEKLFF
CDR3nt: TGCGCCAGCAGCCAAGAATGGAGTCCAGGGAAGAATGAAAAACTGTTTTTT

v_gene: TRBV4-3
abundance: NA
j_gene: TRBJ2-7
len: 17
d_gene: TRBD2
CDR3aa: CASSQEVELAGGYEQYF
CDR3nt: TGCGCCAGCAGCCAAGAGGTCGAACTAGCGGGGGGGTACGAGCAGTACTTC

v_gene: TRBV6-5
abundance: NA
j_gene: TRBJ1-1
len: 12
d_gene: TRBD1
CDR3aa: CASKITGGFAFF
CDR3nt: TGTGCCAGCAAAATAACAGGGGGCTTCGCTTTCTTT

v_gene: TRBV4-1
abundance: NA
j_gene: TRBJ2-7
len: 13
d_gene: TRBD2
CDR3aa: CASSQAAGVYPYF
CDR3nt: TGCGCCAGCAGCCAAGCGGCGGGGGTCTACCCGTACTTC

v_gene: TRBV6-5
abundance: NA
j_gene: TRBJ2-7
len: 14
d_gene: TRBD1
CDR3aa: CASSYLPGQYEQYF
CDR3nt: TGTGCCAGCAGTTACCTTCCGGGACAGTACGAGCAGTACTTC

v_gene: TRBV7-9
abundance: NA
j_gene: TRBJ1-2
len: 14
d_gene: TRBD1
CDR3aa: CASSDGGGARGYTF
CDR3nt: TGTGCCAGCAGCGATGGAGGGGGCGCGAGGGGCTACACCTTC

v_gene: TRBV27
abundance: few
j_gene: TRBJ2-7
len: 13
d_gene: NA
CDR3aa: CASSNGLPYEQYF
CDR3nt: TGTGCCAGCAGTAATGGACTACCCTACGAGCAGTACTTC

v_gene: TRBV7-9
abundance: NA
j_gene: TRBJ2-1
len: 15
d_gene: NA
CDR3aa: CASSFLAGPRNEQFF
CDR3nt: TGTGCCAGCAGCTTCTTAGCTGGGCCGCGCAATGAGCAGTTCTTC

v_gene: TRBV19
abundance: few
j_gene: TRBJ2-3
len: 14
d_gene: NA
CDR3aa: CASTQEVRADTQYF
CDR3nt: TGTGCCAGTACTCAGGAGGTTAGAGCAGATACGCAGTATTTT